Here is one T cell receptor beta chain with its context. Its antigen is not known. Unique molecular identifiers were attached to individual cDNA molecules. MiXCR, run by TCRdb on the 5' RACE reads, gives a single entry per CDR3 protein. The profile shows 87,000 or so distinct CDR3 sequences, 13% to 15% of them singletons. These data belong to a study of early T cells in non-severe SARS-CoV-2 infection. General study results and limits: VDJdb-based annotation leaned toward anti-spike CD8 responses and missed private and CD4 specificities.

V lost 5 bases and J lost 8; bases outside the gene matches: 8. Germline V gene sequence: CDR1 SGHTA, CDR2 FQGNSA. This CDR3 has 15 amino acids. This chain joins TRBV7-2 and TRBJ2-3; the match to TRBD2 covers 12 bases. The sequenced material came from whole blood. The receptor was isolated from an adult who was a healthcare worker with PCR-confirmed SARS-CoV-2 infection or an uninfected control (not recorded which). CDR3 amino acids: CASSRRTSGEGTQYF. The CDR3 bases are TGTGCCAGCAGCCGTCGGACTAGCGGGGAAGGTACGCAGTATTTT.